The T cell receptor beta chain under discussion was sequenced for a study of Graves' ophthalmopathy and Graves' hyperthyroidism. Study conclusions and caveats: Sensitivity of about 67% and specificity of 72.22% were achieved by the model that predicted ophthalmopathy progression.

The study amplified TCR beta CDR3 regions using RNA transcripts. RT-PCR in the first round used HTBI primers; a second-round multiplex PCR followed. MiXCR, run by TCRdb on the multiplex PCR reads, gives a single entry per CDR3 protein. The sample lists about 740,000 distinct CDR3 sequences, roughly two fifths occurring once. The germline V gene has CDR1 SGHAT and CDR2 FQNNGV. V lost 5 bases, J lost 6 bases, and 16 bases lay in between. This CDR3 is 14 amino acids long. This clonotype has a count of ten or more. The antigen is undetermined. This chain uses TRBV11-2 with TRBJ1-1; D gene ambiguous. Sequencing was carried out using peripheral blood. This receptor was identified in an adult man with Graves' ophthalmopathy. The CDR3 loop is CASSQDTSRSEAFF. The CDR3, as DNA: TGTGCCAGCAGCCAAGACACGTCCCGCTCTGAAGCTTTCTTT.